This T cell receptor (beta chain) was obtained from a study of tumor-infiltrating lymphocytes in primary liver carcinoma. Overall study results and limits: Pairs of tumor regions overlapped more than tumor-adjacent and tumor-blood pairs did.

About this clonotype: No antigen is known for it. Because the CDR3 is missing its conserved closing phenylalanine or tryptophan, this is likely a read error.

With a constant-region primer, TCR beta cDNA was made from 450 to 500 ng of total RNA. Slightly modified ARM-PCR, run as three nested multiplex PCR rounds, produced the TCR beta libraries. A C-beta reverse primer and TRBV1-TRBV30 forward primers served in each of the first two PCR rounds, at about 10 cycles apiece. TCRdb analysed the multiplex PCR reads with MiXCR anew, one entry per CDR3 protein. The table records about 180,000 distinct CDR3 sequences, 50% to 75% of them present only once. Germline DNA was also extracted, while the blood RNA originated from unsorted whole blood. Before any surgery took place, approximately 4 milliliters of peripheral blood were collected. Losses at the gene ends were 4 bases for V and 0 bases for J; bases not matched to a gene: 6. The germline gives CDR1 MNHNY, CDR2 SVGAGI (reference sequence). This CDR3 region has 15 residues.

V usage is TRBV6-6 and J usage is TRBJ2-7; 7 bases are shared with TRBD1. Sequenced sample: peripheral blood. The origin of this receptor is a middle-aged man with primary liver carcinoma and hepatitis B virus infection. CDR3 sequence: CASSSQDRSSYEQYL. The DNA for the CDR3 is TGTGCCAGCAGTTCACAGGACAGGAGCTCCTACGAGCAGTACCTC.